This T cell receptor (beta chain) was identified in a study of early T cells in non-severe SARS-CoV-2 infection. Study as a whole: Chains were unpaired, as sequencing was done on bulk RNA from unsorted whole blood.

This CDR3 has 13 amino acids. Trimming pared 7 bases from V and 0 bases from J, leaving 9 bases between. Germline V gene data show CDR1 as ENHRY and CDR2 as SYGVKD. The TCR library protocol attached unique molecular identifiers to the individual cDNA molecules. One entry per CDR3 protein results from TCRdb running MiXCR on the 5' RACE reads. The repertoire has tens of thousands of distinct CDR3 sequences, roughly 12% of them found once; the top ten carry about 2.8%. Many counts were recorded for this clonotype. Its target is not known. Study-wide results and limits: VDJdb matching favored anti-spike CD8 responses, missing private and CD4 specificities.

This chain joins TRBV10-3 and TRBJ2-5; possibly TRBD1 for D (6 bases). The origin of this receptor is an adult who was a healthcare worker with PCR-confirmed SARS-CoV-2 infection or an uninfected control (not recorded which). The sample here was whole blood, taken at baseline. CDR3 region: CAIKGDNQETQYF. In DNA form, the CDR3 reads TGTGCCATCAAAGGGGACAACCAAGAGACCCAGTACTTC.